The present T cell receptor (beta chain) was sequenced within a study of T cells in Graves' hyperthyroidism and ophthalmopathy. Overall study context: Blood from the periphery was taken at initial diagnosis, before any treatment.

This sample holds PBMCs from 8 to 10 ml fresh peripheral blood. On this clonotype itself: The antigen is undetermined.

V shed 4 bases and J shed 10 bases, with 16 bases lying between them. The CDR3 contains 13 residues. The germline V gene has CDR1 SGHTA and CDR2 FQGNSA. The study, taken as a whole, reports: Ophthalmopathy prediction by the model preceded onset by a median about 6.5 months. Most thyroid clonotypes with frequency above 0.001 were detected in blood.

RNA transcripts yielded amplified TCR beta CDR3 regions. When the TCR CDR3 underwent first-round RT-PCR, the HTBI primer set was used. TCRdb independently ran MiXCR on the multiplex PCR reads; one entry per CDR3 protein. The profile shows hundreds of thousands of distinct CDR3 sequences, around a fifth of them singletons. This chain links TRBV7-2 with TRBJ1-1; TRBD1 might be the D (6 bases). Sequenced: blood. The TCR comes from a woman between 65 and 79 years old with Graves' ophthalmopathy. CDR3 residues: CASSSAGGRGAFF. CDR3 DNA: TGTGCCAGCAGCTCTGCGGGGGGGCGCGGAGCTTTCTTT.